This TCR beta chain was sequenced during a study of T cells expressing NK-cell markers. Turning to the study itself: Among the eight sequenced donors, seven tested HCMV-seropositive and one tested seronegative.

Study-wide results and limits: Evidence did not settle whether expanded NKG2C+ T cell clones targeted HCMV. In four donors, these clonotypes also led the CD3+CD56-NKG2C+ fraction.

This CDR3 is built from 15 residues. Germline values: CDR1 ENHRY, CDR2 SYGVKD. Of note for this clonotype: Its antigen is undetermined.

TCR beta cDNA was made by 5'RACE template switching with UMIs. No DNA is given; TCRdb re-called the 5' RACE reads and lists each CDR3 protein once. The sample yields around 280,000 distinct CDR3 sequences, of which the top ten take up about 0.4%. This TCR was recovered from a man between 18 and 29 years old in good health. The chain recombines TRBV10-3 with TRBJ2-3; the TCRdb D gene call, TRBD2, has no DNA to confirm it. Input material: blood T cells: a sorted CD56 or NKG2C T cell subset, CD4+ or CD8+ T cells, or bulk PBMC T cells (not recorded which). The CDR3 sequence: CAISETSGTTDTQYF.